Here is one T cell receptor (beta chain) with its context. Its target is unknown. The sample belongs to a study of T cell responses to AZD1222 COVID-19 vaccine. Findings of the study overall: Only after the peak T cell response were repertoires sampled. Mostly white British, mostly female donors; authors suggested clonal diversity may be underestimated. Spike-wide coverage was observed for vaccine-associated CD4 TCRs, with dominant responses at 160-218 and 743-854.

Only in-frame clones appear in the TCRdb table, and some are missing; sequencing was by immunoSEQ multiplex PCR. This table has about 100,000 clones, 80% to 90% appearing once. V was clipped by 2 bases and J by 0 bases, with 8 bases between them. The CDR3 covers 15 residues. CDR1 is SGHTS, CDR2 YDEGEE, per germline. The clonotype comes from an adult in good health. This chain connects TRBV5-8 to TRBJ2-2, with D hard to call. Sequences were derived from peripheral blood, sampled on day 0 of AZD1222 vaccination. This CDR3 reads CASSFRRPNTGELFF. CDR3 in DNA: TGTGCCAGCAGCTTCCGCAGGCCGAACACCGGGGAGCTGTTTTTT. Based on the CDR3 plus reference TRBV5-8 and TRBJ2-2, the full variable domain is EAGVTQSPTHLIKTRGQQATLRCSPISGHTSVYWYQQALGLGLQFLLWYDEGEERNRGNFPPRFSGRQFPNYSSELNVNALELEDSALYLCASSFRRPNTGELFFGEGSRLTVL.